Following are 23 T cell receptor beta chains from one sample sequenced in a study of blood T cell repertoires in COVID-19. Sequencing was performed with immunoSEQ multiplex PCR; in TCRdb, only in-frame clones are kept and a portion is missing. The sample holds under 300,000 clones; over 75% are singletons and the top ten take about 2.9%. The sample consisted of PBMCs or T cells enriched from blood (not recorded which). The receptors come from a woman aged 40 to 50 who had been exposed to COVID-19.

The rearrangement uses TRBV28 and TRBJ1-2; no definite D call. The V end lost 8 bases, the J end lost 1 base, and 14 bases lay between the germline ends. CDR1 is MDHEN, CDR2 SYDVKM, per germline. The CDR3 has 14 amino acids. Here the CDR3 reads CASVAGANNYGYTF. Here the CDR3 DNA reads TGTGCCAGCGTAGCGGGAGCGAATAACTATGGCTACACCTTC.

The CDR3 DNA reads as TGTGCCAGCAGTTATGGTCAGGGGAGGGAGAATCAGCCCCAGCATTTT. This codes for CASSYGQGRENQPQHF. The chain carries TRBV6-2 or TRBV6-3 and TRBJ1-5; TRBD1 might be the D (6 bases). Germline values: CDR1 MNHEY, CDR2 SVGEGT. The V gene lost 3 bases and the J gene lost 4 bases, with 16 bases spanning the gap. The CDR3 runs 16 residues.

The CDR3 DNA follows: TGTGCCAGCAGCCTAAGGGGGCGCGGAACTGAAGCTTTCTTT. It codes for CASSLRGRGTEAFF. V and J are TRBV7-2 and TRBJ1-1; TRBD1 matches at 7 bases. The CDR3 is 14 amino acids. In germline, CDR1 is SGHTA, CDR2 FQGNSA. V was pared by 5 bases and J by 5 bases, with 8 bases of the junction left unmatched.

The chain joins TRBV28 to TRBJ1-1, with a possible D match to TRBD1 (6 bases). From germline, CDR1 is MDHEN and CDR2 SYDVKM. Trimming shortened V by 6 bases and J by 4 bases, and 15 bases separated the two germline ends. CDR3 length equals 14 residues. CDR3 sequence: CASSYEGGGTEAFF. The CDR3 DNA follows: TGTGCCAGCAGCTATGAGGGGGGGGGCACTGAAGCTTTCTTT. Supplemented by reference TRBV28 and TRBJ1-1, the full variable domain reads DVKVTQSSRYLVKRTGEKVFLECVQDMDHENMFWYRQDPGLGLRLIYFSYDVKMKEKGDIPEGYSVSREKKERFSLILESASTNQTSMYLCASSYEGGGTEAFFGQGTRLTVV.

As DNA, the CDR3 is TGTGCCAGTACCCATAGTTCGTCGCTGGATACGCAGTATTTT. This sequence encodes CASTHSSSLDTQYF. The chain employs TRBV19 and TRBJ2-3; D ambiguous. CDR1 and CDR2 from the germline V gene are LNHDA and SQIVND (reference sequence). Trimming took 7 bases from V and 6 from J, leaving 17 bases between them. The CDR3 loop spans 14 amino acids.

The chain combines TRBV11-3 with TRBJ1-1, with D unresolved. V lost 3 bases to trimming and J lost 1 base, with 6 bases between them. CDR1 and CDR2 (germline): SGHNT, YENEEA. The CDR3 length is 13 residues. The CDR3 reads CASSFAGNTEAFF. DNA of the CDR3: TGTGCCAGCAGCTTCGCAGGGAACACTGAAGCTTTCTTT.

V and J are TRBV12-5 and TRBJ1-2, with unresolved D. The CDR3 length is 17 residues. Germline loops: CDR1 LGHNT, CDR2 FRNRAP. V was shortened by 7 bases and J by 0 bases, with 21 bases between the two germline ends. CDR3 coding DNA: TGTGCTAGTGACGGCACCGGAGGGTTGGCTTCTAACTATGGCTACACCTTC. Protein product: CASDGTGGLASNYGYTF.

The chain links TRBV29-1 to TRBJ2-5; 9 nucleotides agree with TRBD1. Germline lookup yields CDR1 SQVTM and CDR2 ANQGSEA. The CDR3 spans 13 residues. V shed 3 bases, J shed 7 bases, and the junction held 6 bases outside the gene matches. Here the CDR3 DNA reads TGCAGCGTTGACGACAGGGGGGTGGGGACCCAGTACTTC. Protein sequence: CSVDDRGVGTQYF.

This rearrangement joins TRBV24-1 to TRBJ2-1; D is undetermined. The germline V gene has CDR1 KGHDR and CDR2 SFDVKD. V was shortened by 4 bases and J by 2 bases, with 5 bases between the two germline ends. This CDR3 has 13 residues. Written as DNA, the CDR3 is TGTGCCACCAGTGACCTCCCCTACAATGAGCAGTTCTTC. This sequence encodes CATSDLPYNEQFF.

The rearrangement links TRBV7-3 to TRBJ2-1; no reliable D call. Per the germline V gene, CDR1 is SGHTA and CDR2 is FQGTGA. The CDR3 contains 14 residues. V shed 6 bases and J shed 1 base, with 10 bases lying between them. The CDR3 DNA follows: TGTGCCAGCAGTCCTGGGCCATCCTACAATGAGCAGTTCTTC. Encoded protein: CASSPGPSYNEQFF.

This clone appeared a single time. The rearrangement joins TRBV4-3 to TRBJ2-2; 7 nucleotides align to TRBD2. In germline, CDR1 is LGHNA, CDR2 YSLEER. This CDR3 spans 17 amino acids. V shed 0 bases and J 2 bases; nucleotides not matched to a gene: 6. This CDR3 reads CASSQDHLAANTGELFF. The CDR3 DNA is TGCGCCAGCAGCCAAGATCATCTAGCGGCTAACACCGGGGAGCTGTTTTTT.

The J gene is TRBJ2-5, the V gene TRBV28, with 7 nucleotides matching TRBD1. CDR3 length: 15 residues. The V gene end was trimmed by 3 bases and the J gene end by 5 bases; junction bases not matched to a gene: 9. CDR1 and CDR2 (germline): MDHEN, SYDVKM. The CDR3 loop is CASSFTGADKETQYF. Written as DNA, the CDR3 is TGTGCCAGCAGTTTTACAGGGGCGGACAAGGAGACCCAGTACTTC.

The J gene is TRBJ1-2, the V gene TRBV19; D ambiguous. Trimming pared 5 bases from V and 8 bases from J, leaving 15 bases between. From germline, CDR1 is LNHDA and CDR2 SQIVND (reference sequence). This CDR3 comprises 13 residues. The CDR3 sequence: CASSPRRANGYTF. CDR3 nucleotide sequence: TGTGCCAGTAGTCCCCGGCGGGCGAACGGCTACACCTTC. Together with reference TRBV19 and TRBJ1-2, the CDR3 gives the full variable domain: DGGITQSPKYLFRKEGQNVTLSCEQNLNHDAMYWYRQDPGQGLRLIYYSQIVNDFQKGDIAEGYSVSREKKESFPLTVTSAQKNPTAFYLCASSPRRANGYTFGSGTRLTVV.

This clone was detected only a few times. The chain couples TRBV2 to TRBJ1-5, with a tentative D call TRBD1 (5 bases). Trimming cost V 4 bases and J 7 bases, with 8 bases left between them. The CDR3 covers 12 residues. CDR1 and CDR2 from the germline V gene are SNHLY and FYNNEI. The CDR3 nucleotides are TGTGCCAGCAGTGCAGGGCGGCAGCCCCAGCATTTT. Translating it yields CASSAGRQPQHF.

This rearrangement joins TRBV19 to TRBJ2-6; the D is unclear. Germline V gene data show CDR1 as LNHDA and CDR2 as SQIVND (reference sequence). This CDR3 has 16 amino acids. V was trimmed by 2 bases and J by 0 bases, leaving 8 bases between them. CDR3 region: CASSIRAISGANVLTF. The CDR3 DNA reads TGTGCCAGTAGTATACGTGCGATCTCTGGGGCCAACGTCCTGACTTTC.

The chain has TRBV5-5 and TRBJ2-2, with 7 positions matching TRBD2. Germline CDR1 and CDR2: SGHKS and YYEKEE (reference sequence). The CDR3 spans 18 residues. V was clipped by 1 base and J by 1 base; unmatched bases: 10. The CDR3 spells CASSLRRGLTGNTGELFF. CDR3 nucleotide sequence: TGTGCCAGCAGCTTGAGACGGGGACTAACGGGGAACACCGGGGAGCTGTTTTTT.

V and J are TRBV15 and TRBJ2-2; possibly TRBD1 for D (5 bases). The germline gives CDR1 LNHNV, CDR2 YYDKDF (reference sequence). This CDR3 is 16 amino acids long. V was pared by 0 bases and J by 1 base, with 9 bases between. The CDR3 protein is CATSRDRQQNTGELFF. Written as DNA, the CDR3 is TGTGCCACCAGCAGAGATAGACAGCAGAACACCGGGGAGCTGTTTTTT.

This clone was picked up one time. V and J are TRBV11-2 and TRBJ2-3, with 8 bases identical to TRBD2. CDR1 is SGHAT and CDR2 is FQNNGV in the germline V gene. CDR3 size: 15 residues. J was trimmed by 3 bases and V by 6 bases; bases with no gene match: 8. CDR3: CASSQTGGRTDTQYF. In DNA form, the CDR3 reads TGTGCCAGCAGTCAAACGGGGGGGAGGACAGATACGCAGTATTTT.

CDR3 nucleotide sequence: TGCAGCGTCGCTCTAGATGACGAGACCCAGTACTTC. As protein: CSVALDDETQYF. The chain combines TRBV29-1 with TRBJ2-5; D not resolved. Germline V gene lookup returns CDR1 SQVTM and CDR2 ANQGSEA. Trimming took 6 bases from V and 5 from J, leaving 13 bases between them. This CDR3 comprises 12 residues.

V is TRBV25-1 and J is TRBJ1-1; D ambiguous. Trimming removed 3 bases at V and 1 base at J, with 3 bases between. The CDR3 totals 12 residues. Germline CDR1 MGHDK, CDR2 SYGVNS. CDR3 DNA: TGTGCCAGCAGTGACTGGAACACTGAAGCTTTCTTT. Amino acids: CASSDWNTEAFF.

V usage is TRBV24-1 and J usage is TRBJ2-1; possible D gene TRBD1, 8 bases. The CDR3 has 16 amino acids. Trimming pared 0 bases from V and 8 bases from J, leaving 16 bases between. CDR1 and CDR2 from the germline V gene are KGHDR and SFDVKD. The CDR3 sequence: CATSDLGQGGMDEQFF. CDR3 nucleotides: TGTGCCACCAGTGATTTGGGACAGGGAGGGATGGATGAGCAGTTCTTC.

This rearrangement joins TRBV3-1 (or the pseudogene TRBV3-2) to TRBJ1-2, with D possibly TRBD1 on 5 matching bases. Per germline, CDR1 LGHDT and CDR2 YNNKEL (reference sequence). The germline V and J ends were trimmed by 1 base and 5 bases, with 14 bases remaining between them. CDR3 length: 15 amino acids. CDR3 sequence reads: CASSQAGEFKYGYTF. The CDR3, as DNA: TGTGCCAGCAGCCAAGCGGGGGAATTTAAGTATGGCTACACCTTC.

The chain has TRBV6-2 or TRBV6-3 and TRBJ1-4, with D uncertain. Germline values: CDR1 MNHEY, CDR2 SVGEGT. This CDR3 is built from 15 residues. Trimming left V 6 bases short and J 10 bases short, with 21 bases between. CDR3 nucleotides: TGTGCCAGCAGCCACAGCGCCAGCGGCGGCGGAAAACTGTTTTTT. Translation gives CASSHSASGGGKLFF.